This TCR beta chain is drawn from a study of cytomegalovirus exposure and HLA in healthy donors. The wider study: Researchers previously reported finding about 110 million unique TCR beta sequences from around 200 million T cells.

Study results and caveats: Information on immune exposure was restricted to one variable (CMV serostatus). Later work found that TCR association rates differed between HLA loci; DRB1 had the most and HLA-C the fewest.

The germline V and J ends were trimmed by 7 bases and 6 bases, with 12 bases remaining between them. Germline loops: CDR1 SEHNR, CDR2 FQNEAQ (reference sequence). The CDR3 has 13 amino acids. Amplification used 60 Vbeta primers and 13 Jbeta primers. Clones were read by immunoSEQ multiplex PCR, and TCRdb kept only the in-frame ones, dropping some. The table records roughly 110,000 clones, roughly two thirds of them present only once. As to this clone: Its antigen is as yet unknown.

The chain combines TRBV7-9 with TRBJ2-2, with no clear D. The receptor was isolated from a female donor in good health and CMV-seronegative. Sequencing was carried out using PBMCs. The CDR3 sequence is CASNSAAPGELFF. CDR3 bases: TGTGCCAGCAATAGTGCCGCGCCCGGGGAGCTGTTTTTT. Complete variable domain (other parts from reference TRBV7-9 and TRBJ2-2): DTGVSQNPRHKITKRGQNVTFRCDPISEHNRLYWYRQTLGQGPEFLTYFQNEAQLEKSRLLSDRFSAERPKGSFSTLEIQRTEQGDSAMYLCASNSAAPGELFFGEGSRLTVL.